The rows below give T cell receptor beta chains drawn from one sample of a study of T cell responses to AZD1222 COVID-19 vaccine. Assay used: immunoSEQ multiplex PCR; TCRdb lists only in-frame clones, some missing. The table lists more than 95,000 clones, around 88% of them singletons. This material consisted of peripheral blood, taken on day 0 of AZD1222 vaccination. Receptors originate from an adult in good health. Both conserved end residues are part of each CDR3. A D gene is named only where the DNA matches it firmly. Size values are once, few and many counts, or a class for expanded clones, and some rows have none.

>TRBD2|TRBV7-8|-|TRBJ2-1
TGTGCCAGCCTCGGGCTAGCGGGGGGGGAGTCCTACAATGAGCAGTTCTTC
CASLGLAGGESYNEQFF
>-|TRBV12-2|-|TRBJ1-5
TGTGCAAGTCGCTTTGACAGGGGCAATCAGCCCCAGCATTTT
CASRFDRGNQPQHF
>-|TRBV19|few|TRBJ1-1
TGTGCCAGTAGCTCCGGGACAACCCTTCCTGAAGCTTTCTTT
CASSSGTTLPEAFF
>TRBD1|TRBV5-1|once|TRBJ2-5
TGCGCCAGCAGCCTACTTGGGACAGCGCAAGAGACCCAGTACTTC
CASSLLGTAQETQYF
>-|TRBV28|-|TRBJ1-2
TGTGCCAGCATCCCGGGGACACAAGCTGGCTACACCTTC
CASIPGTQAGYTF
>-|TRBV14|-|TRBJ1-2
TGTGCCAGCAGCCAGCAGTTTAACTATGGCTACACCTTC
CASSQQFNYGYTF
>-|TRBV9|-|TRBJ2-3
TGTGCCAGCAGCGGGCCTAGGGGCCTACGCACAGATACGCAGTATTTT
CASSGPRGLRTDTQYF
>-|TRBV7-8|-|TRBJ1-2
TGTGCCAGCAGCTTAGAAGTTGTAGCTAACTATGGCTACACCTTC
CASSLEVVANYGYTF
>-|TRBV20-1|-|TRBJ2-1
TGCACGGGGTCGTCCTACAATGAGCAGTTCTTC
CTGSSYNEQFF
>TRBD1|TRBV28|-|TRBJ1-3
TGTGCCAGCAGTCGGGACAGGGGACGTCCTGGAAACACCATATATTTT
CASSRDRGRPGNTIYF
>TRBD1|TRBV5-6|-|TRBJ2-5
TGTGCCAGCAGGAATTCAGGGGGTTTGGAGACCCAGTACTTC
CASRNSGGLETQYF
>-|TRBV6-5|-|TRBJ1-1
TGTGCCAGCAGTTACTACAGGGACACTGAAGCTTTCTTT
CASSYYRDTEAFF
>-|TRBV2|-|TRBJ1-1
TGTGCCAGCAGTGTCCGGAACACTGAAGCTTTCTTT
CASSVRNTEAFF
>TRBD2|TRBV9|-|TRBJ2-3
TGTGCCAGCAGCCAAGGACTAGCGGGAGCAGATACGCAGTATTTT
CASSQGLAGADTQYF
>TRBD2|TRBV18|-|TRBJ2-1
TGTGCCAGCTCACCACCGGGACTAGCGGGGGACGGTGAGCAGTTCTTC
CASSPPGLAGDGEQFF
>-|TRBV5-1|-|TRBJ2-3
TGCGCCAGCAGCCGACAGGCTATCACAGATACGCAGTATTTT
CASSRQAITDTQYF
>-|TRBV7-2|-|TRBJ1-5
TGTGCCAGCAGCTTAGAGAGTGGGGGGAGGAATCAGCCCCAGCATTTT
CASSLESGGRNQPQHF
>TRBD1|TRBV18|few|TRBJ1-6
TGTGCCAGCTCATCGGACAGGGGCGAATATTCACCCCTCCACTTT
CASSSDRGEYSPLHF
>TRBD1|TRBV28|once|TRBJ1-2
TGTGCCAGCAGAGGGCAGGGGGCCGGAGGCTACACCTTC
CASRGQGAGGYTF
>TRBD1|TRBV30|-|TRBJ1-6
TGTGCCTGGAAAAAACCGGACAGGGATAATTCACCCCTCCACTTT
CAWKKPDRDNSPLHF
>TRBD1|TRBV7-8|-|TRBJ2-1
TGTGCCAGCAGCTTAGTATGGACAGGGATCGATGAGCAGTTCTTC
CASSLVWTGIDEQFF
>-|TRBV7-3|-|TRBJ2-7
TGTGCCAGCAGCTTCTTGGGGGACCCTCAGGAGGTGGAGCAGTACTTC
CASSFLGDPQEVEQYF
>-|TRBV28|-|TRBJ2-1
TGTGCCAGCAGGGCGTTTCTCTACAATGAGCAGTTCTTC
CASRAFLYNEQFF
>-|TRBV11-1|once|TRBJ2-5
TGTGCCAGCAGCTTTTATGGGGACAAACCACAAGAGACCCAGTACTTC
CASSFYGDKPQETQYF
>-|TRBV9|-|TRBJ2-7
TGTGCCAGCAGCGCCCGAGGGGATTCCTACGAGCAGTACTTC
CASSARGDSYEQYF
>-|TRBV30|-|TRBJ2-7
TGTGCCTGGAGTGTAGGTGGTTCCTACGAGCAGTACTTC
CAWSVGGSYEQYF
>-|TRBV12-3/TRBV12-4|few|TRBJ1-2
TGTGCCAGCAGTTTAGACAGCGCCAGGCGCTACACCTTC
CASSLDSARRYTF
>-|TRBV7-2|-|TRBJ2-7
TGTGCCAGCAGCGCGGGGACGGAACTCTCCTACGAGCAGTACTTC
CASSAGTELSYEQYF
>TRBD1|TRBV5-4|-|TRBJ2-3
TGTGCCAGCAGCTCCGGGACAGGGAGCACAGATACGCAGTATTTT
CASSSGTGSTDTQYF
>-|TRBV6-1|once|TRBJ1-5
TGTGCCAGCAGTGACCTTACAGGGTCCCCTCAGCCCCAGCATTTT
CASSDLTGSPQPQHF
>TRBD1|TRBV24-1|-|TRBJ2-3
TGTGCCACCAGTGACCCATATGGGACAGGGAGTACAACAGATACGCAGTATTTT
CATSDPYGTGSTTDTQYF
>-|TRBV7-8|-|TRBJ1-1
TGTGCCAGCAGATCCCTTCGGTGGGCTGAAGCTTTCTTT
CASRSLRWAEAFF
>-|TRBV15|-|TRBJ2-7
TGTGCCACCAGCAGCACATACCATGGGGCCTACGAGCAGTACTTC
CATSSTYHGAYEQYF
>TRBD2|TRBV2|-|TRBJ2-3
TGTGCCAGCAGTGTGGTAGCGGGGGGTACAGATACGCAGTATTTT
CASSVVAGGTDTQYF
>TRBD1|TRBV28|-|TRBJ1-1
TGTGCCAGCAGTTCAGGGGGATCTTCCACTGAAGCTTTCTTT
CASSSGGSSTEAFF
>TRBD2|TRBV10-3|-|TRBJ2-1
TGTGCCATCAGTACTAGCGGGGCTTACAATGAGCAGTTCTTC
CAISTSGAYNEQFF
>TRBD2|TRBV6-2/TRBV6-3|-|TRBJ2-5
TGTGCCAGCAGTTACGGGTTAGCGGGAGTGGGGAACCAAGAGACCCAGTACTTC
CASSYGLAGVGNQETQYF
>TRBD2|TRBV6-2/TRBV6-3|-|TRBJ2-2
TGTGCCAGCAGTTACCTGGGACTAGCGAACGGGGAGCTGTTTTTT
CASSYLGLANGELFF
>TRBD1|TRBV19|-|TRBJ2-1
TGTGCCAGTAGTAGGGGTGTCCTCGGGACAGGGTGGAAGAATGAGCAGTTCTTC
CASSRGVLGTGWKNEQFF
>-|TRBV7-2|-|TRBJ2-3
TGTGCCAGCACTACCTCTTACACAGATACGCAGTATTTT
CASTTSYTDTQYF
>-|TRBV20-1|once|TRBJ2-3
TGCAGTGCCACTGACTGGGATACGCAGTATTTT
CSATDWDTQYF